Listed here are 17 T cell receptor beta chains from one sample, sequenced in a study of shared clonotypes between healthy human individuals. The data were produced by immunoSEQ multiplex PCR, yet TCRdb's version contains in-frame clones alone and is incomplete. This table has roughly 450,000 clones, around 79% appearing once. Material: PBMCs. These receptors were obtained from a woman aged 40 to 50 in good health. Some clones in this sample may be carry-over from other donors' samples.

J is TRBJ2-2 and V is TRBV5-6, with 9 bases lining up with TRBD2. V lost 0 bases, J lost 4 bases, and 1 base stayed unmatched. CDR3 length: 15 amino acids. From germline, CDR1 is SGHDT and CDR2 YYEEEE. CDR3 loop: CASSLVLAGTGELFF. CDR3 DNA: TGTGCCAGCAGCTTGGTACTAGCGGGCACCGGGGAGCTGTTTTTT.

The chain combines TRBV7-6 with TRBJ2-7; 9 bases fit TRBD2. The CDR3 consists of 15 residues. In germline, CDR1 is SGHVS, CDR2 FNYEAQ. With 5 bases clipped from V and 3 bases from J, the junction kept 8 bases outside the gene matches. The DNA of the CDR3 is TGTGCCAGCAGCATAAGTAGCGGGGGCCACTACGAGCAGTACTTC. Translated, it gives CASSISSGGHYEQYF.

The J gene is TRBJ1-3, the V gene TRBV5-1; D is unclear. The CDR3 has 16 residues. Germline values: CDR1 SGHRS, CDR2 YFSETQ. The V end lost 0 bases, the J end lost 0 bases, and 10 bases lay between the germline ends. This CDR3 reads CASSLDRAVSGNTIYF. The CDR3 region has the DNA TGCGCCAGCAGCTTGGACAGAGCCGTCTCTGGAAACACCATATATTTT. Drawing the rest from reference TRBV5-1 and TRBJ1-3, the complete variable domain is KAGVTQTPRYLIKTRGQQVTLSCSPISGHRSVSWYQQTPGQGLQFLFEYFSETQRNKGNFPGRFSGRQFSNSRSEMNVSTLELGDSALYLCASSLDRAVSGNTIYFGEGSWLTVV.

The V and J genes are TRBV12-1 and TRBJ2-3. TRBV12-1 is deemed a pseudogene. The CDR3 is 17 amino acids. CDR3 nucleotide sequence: TGTGCCAGCAGCTCCAAGGGACCGAGTGTGAACACAGATACGCAGTATTTT. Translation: CASSSKGPSVNTDTQYF.

The DNA of the CDR3 is TGTGCCAGCAGCTTACCGGGTAACGGTGGCTACACCTTC. Translating gives CASSLPGNGGYTF. The rearrangement links TRBV7-9 to TRBJ1-2; no reliable D call. Trimming pared 2 bases from V and 7 bases from J, leaving 11 bases between. The CDR3 extends over 13 amino acids. CDR1 is SEHNR, CDR2 FQNEAQ, per germline (reference sequence).

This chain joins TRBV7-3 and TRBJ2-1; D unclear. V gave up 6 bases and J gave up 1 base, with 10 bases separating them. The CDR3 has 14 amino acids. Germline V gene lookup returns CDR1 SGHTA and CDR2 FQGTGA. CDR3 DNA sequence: TGTGCCAGCAGTTTGACTGGATCCTACAATGAGCAGTTCTTC. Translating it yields CASSLTGSYNEQFF. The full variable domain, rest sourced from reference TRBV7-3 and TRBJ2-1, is GAGVSQTPSNKVTEKGKYVELRCDPISGHTALYWYRQSLGQGPEFLIYFQGTGAADDSGLPNDRFFAVRPEGSVSTLKIQRTERGDSAVYLCASSLTGSYNEQFFGPGTRLTVL.

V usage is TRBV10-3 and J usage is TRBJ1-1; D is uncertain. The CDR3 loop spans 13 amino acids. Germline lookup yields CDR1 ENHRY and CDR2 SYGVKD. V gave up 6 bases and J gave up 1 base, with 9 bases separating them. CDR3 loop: CAIRSTENTEAFF. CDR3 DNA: TGTGCCATCAGATCAACAGAGAACACTGAAGCTTTCTTT.

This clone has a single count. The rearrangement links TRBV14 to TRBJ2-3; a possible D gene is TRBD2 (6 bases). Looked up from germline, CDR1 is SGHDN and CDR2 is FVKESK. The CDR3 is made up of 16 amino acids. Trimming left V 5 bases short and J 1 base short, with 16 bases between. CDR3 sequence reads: CASSLSLASGTDTQYF. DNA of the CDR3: TGTGCCAGCAGCTTAAGCCTGGCTAGCGGCACAGATACGCAGTATTTT.

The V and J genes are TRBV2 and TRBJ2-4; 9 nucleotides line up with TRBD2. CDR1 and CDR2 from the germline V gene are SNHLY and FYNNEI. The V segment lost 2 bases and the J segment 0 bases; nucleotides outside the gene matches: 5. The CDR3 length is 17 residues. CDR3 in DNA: TGTGCCAGCAGTGAAAGGCTAGCGGGGCTAGCCAAAAACATTCAGTACTTC. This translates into CASSERLAGLAKNIQYF.

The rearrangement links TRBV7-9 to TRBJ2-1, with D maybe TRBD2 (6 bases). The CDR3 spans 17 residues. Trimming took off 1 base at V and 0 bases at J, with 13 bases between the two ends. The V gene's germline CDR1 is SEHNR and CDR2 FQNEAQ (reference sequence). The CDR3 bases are TGTGCCAGCAGCTTAGGACGGTTCGGGAGCTCCTACAATGAGCAGTTCTTC. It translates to CASSLGRFGSSYNEQFF.

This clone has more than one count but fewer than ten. The CDR3 region is CASRGRQGAYNEQFF. The CDR3 coding sequence is TGTGCCAGTAGGGGTCGACAGGGGGCCTACAATGAGCAGTTCTTC. This chain uses TRBV19 with TRBJ2-1; 9 bases are shared with TRBD1. V lost 6 bases to trimming and J lost 2 bases; unmatched junction nucleotides: 5. CDR1 LNHDA and CDR2 SQIVND come from the germline V gene (reference sequence). CDR3 size: 15 residues.

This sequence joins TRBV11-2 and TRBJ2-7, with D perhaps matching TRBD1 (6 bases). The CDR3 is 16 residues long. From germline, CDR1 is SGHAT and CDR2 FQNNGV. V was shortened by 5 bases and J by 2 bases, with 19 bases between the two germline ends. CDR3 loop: CASSPNTGHFTYEQYF. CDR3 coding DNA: TGTGCCAGCAGCCCCAATACGGGACACTTTACCTACGAGCAGTACTTC.

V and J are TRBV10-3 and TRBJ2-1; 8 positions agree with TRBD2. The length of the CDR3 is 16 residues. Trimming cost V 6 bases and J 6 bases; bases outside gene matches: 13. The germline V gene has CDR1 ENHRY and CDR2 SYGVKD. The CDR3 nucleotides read TGTGCCATCAGAGAACATAGCGGGGACTTCTCCAATGAGCAGTTCTTC. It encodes CAIREHSGDFSNEQFF.

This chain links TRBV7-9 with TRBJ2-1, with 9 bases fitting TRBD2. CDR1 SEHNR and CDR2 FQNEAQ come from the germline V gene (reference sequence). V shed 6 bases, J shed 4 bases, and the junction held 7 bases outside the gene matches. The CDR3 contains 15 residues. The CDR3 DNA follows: TGTGCCAGCAGTCGTTGGCTAGCGGGATACAATGAGCAGTTCTTC. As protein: CASSRWLAGYNEQFF.

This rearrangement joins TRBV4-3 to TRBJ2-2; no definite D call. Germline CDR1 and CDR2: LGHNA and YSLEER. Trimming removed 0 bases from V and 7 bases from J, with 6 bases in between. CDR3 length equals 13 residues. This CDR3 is CASSQEVNGELFF. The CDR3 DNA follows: TGCGCCAGCAGCCAAGAGGTCAACGGGGAGCTGTTTTTT.

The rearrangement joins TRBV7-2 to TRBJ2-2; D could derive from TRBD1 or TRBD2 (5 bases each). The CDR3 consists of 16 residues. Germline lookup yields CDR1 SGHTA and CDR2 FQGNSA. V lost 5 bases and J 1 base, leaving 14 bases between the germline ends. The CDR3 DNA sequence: TGTGCCAGCAGCGACCGTGGGACCGTGAACACCGGGGAGCTGTTTTTT. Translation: CASSDRGTVNTGELFF.

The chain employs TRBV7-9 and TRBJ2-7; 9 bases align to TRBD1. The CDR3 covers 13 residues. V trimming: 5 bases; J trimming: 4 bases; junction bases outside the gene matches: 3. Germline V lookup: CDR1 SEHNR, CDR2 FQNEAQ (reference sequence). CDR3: CASSRTGVYEQYF. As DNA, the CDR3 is TGTGCCAGCAGCCGGACAGGGGTGTACGAGCAGTACTTC.